Following are 22 T cell receptor beta chains from one sample sequenced in a study of blood T cell repertoires in COVID-19. Method: immunoSEQ multiplex PCR; TCRdb's copy keeps in-frame clones and lacks some. The sample contains about 350,000 clones, 88% of which appear only once. Specimen: peripheral blood. Receptor source: a woman between 65 and 79 years old with COVID-19, enrolled during active disease.

The V and J genes are TRBV5-1 and TRBJ2-7; 12 bases map to TRBD2. CDR3 length: 17 residues. J lost 2 bases, V lost 0 bases, and 6 bases had no gene match. Germline CDR1 SGHRS, CDR2 YFSETQ. CDR3 loop: CASSLAPSGGEAYEQYF. DNA of the CDR3: TGCGCCAGCAGCTTGGCCCCTAGCGGGGGGGAAGCCTACGAGCAGTACTTC.

In its sample, this clone was seen a few times. The chain carries TRBV24-1 and TRBJ2-3; 10 bases line up with TRBD2. V lost 1 base to trimming and J lost 7 bases; unmatched junction nucleotides: 4. The V gene's germline CDR1 is KGHDR and CDR2 SFDVKD. This CDR3 region has 15 residues. CDR3 amino acids: CATSDLSSGGNTQYF. CDR3 DNA: TGTGCCACCAGTGATTTAAGTAGCGGGGGGAATACGCAGTATTTT.

The table lists this clone with a few counts. This chain joins TRBV2 and TRBJ1-2; 8 nucleotides line up with TRBD1. Germline trimming cut 6 bases from V and 6 bases from J; bases unmatched to any gene: 6. Germline V lookup: CDR1 SNHLY, CDR2 FYNNEI. The CDR3 is 13 amino acids. In DNA, the CDR3 is TGTGCCAGCAGCGTGACAGGGGTCGATGGCTACACCTTC. It specifies CASSVTGVDGYTF.

This chain links TRBV11-2 with TRBJ2-7; D is ambiguous. Trimming pared 1 base from V and 0 bases from J, leaving 7 bases between. Germline lookup yields CDR1 SGHAT and CDR2 FQNNGV. This CDR3 is built from 14 residues. CDR3 DNA sequence: TGTGCCAGCAGCTTAGGCGACTTCTCCTACGAGCAGTACTTC. Translating it yields CASSLGDFSYEQYF.

The chain links TRBV5-4 to TRBJ2-3; 8 positions match TRBD2. This CDR3 spans 14 amino acids. Germline CDR1 is SGHNT and CDR2 is YYREEE (reference sequence). V shed 4 bases and J 4 bases; nucleotides not matched to a gene: 5. The CDR3: CASSQGLDPDTQYF. The CDR3 DNA follows: TGTGCCAGCAGCCAGGGACTAGATCCAGATACGCAGTATTTT.

This rearrangement joins TRBV13 to TRBJ2-1, with 7 bases that match TRBD2. V lost 3 bases to trimming and J lost 5 bases; unmatched junction nucleotides: 7. Per the germline V gene, CDR1 is PRHDT and CDR2 is FYEKMQ (reference sequence). The CDR3 runs 15 residues. As DNA, the CDR3 is TGTGCCAGCAGCTTGCCAGACGGGACTAACAATGAGCAGTTCTTC. It is translated as CASSLPDGTNNEQFF.

In its sample, this clone was seen a few times. The V and J genes are TRBV5-1 and TRBJ2-7; 9 bases fit TRBD1. The CDR3 runs to 19 residues. V lost 2 bases and J lost 2; bases outside the gene matches: 17. CDR1 is SGHRS and CDR2 is YFSETQ in the germline V gene. CDR3 sequence: CASSFFGTGPEGIAYEQYF. As DNA, the CDR3 is TGCGCCAGCAGCTTTTTCGGGACAGGGCCCGAAGGGATAGCCTACGAGCAGTACTTC.

The chain couples TRBV5-8 to TRBJ1-4; D not certain. Per germline, CDR1 SGHTS and CDR2 YDEGEE. The CDR3 loop spans 14 amino acids. V lost 4 bases, J lost 0 bases, and 7 bases lay in between. The CDR3 DNA reads as TGTGCCAGCAGCCCCGGGACAACTAATGAAAAACTGTTTTTT. Residues: CASSPGTTNEKLFF.

The chain recombines TRBV24-1 with TRBJ2-2; the match to TRBD1 covers 8 bases. The CDR3 runs 13 residues. After removal of 9 bases from V and 6 bases from J, the junction contained 5 bases not matched to a gene. Germline V CDR1 and CDR2: KGHDR, SFDVKD. This CDR3 reads CATQGATAGELFF. The CDR3 DNA reads as TGTGCCACCCAGGGGGCGACGGCCGGGGAGCTGTTTTTT.

The CDR3 region is CASAMDRYGYTF. The CDR3 DNA sequence: TGTGCCAGCGCCATGGACAGATATGGCTACACCTTC. The chain carries TRBV6-5 and TRBJ1-2; D is possibly TRBD1 (6 bases). CDR3 size: 12 residues. Germline CDR1 and CDR2: MNHEY and SVGAGI. The ends were cut back, 8 bases at V and 5 bases at J, with 12 bases in the middle.

J is TRBJ1-2 and V is TRBV2; the match to TRBD1 covers 7 bases. The V gene's germline CDR1 is SNHLY and CDR2 FYNNEI. This CDR3 has 13 amino acids. The junction had 5 bases not matched to a gene; V was cut back by 6 bases and J by 4 bases. Here the CDR3 DNA reads TGTGCCAGCAGGGGGGACAGCTCCTATGGCTACACCTTC. Protein product: CASRGDSSYGYTF.

About this clone: A much larger clone is a single base away; this may be a read error. The V call is TRBV5-1, the J call TRBJ2-5; 7 bases align to TRBD2. This CDR3 contains 14 residues. Germline CDR1 SGHRS, CDR2 YFSETQ. V was pared by 1 base and J by 5 bases, with 5 bases of the junction left unmatched. CDR3 DNA sequence: TGCGCCAGCAGCTTGAGACTAGCTGGTGAGACCCAGTACTTC. Its translation is CASSLRLAGETQYF.

The rearrangement uses TRBV13 and TRBJ2-1; the D gene is possibly TRBD1 (6 bases). Trimming left V 3 bases short and J 2 bases short, with 8 bases between. The CDR3 has 14 residues. Germline V gene data show CDR1 as PRHDT and CDR2 as FYEKMQ (reference sequence). CDR3 sequence (DNA): TGTGCCAGCAGCTTGCGACAGGCCTACAATGAGCAGTTCTTC. Translation gives CASSLRQAYNEQFF.

This clone was detected once. Additional DNA sequences in this sample encode the identical CDR3. V usage is TRBV5-1 and J usage is TRBJ1-1, with TRBD1 as a possible D gene (5 bases). Germline CDR1 and CDR2: SGHRS and YFSETQ. Trimming took off 0 bases at V and 3 bases at J, with 9 bases between the two ends. There are 14 residues in the CDR3. CDR3: CASSLGTGDTEAFF. DNA of the CDR3: TGCGCCAGCAGCTTGGGGACGGGGGACACTGAAGCTTTCTTT.

The CDR3: CATSDPPPVHTQYF. The CDR3 bases are TGTGCCACCAGTGATCCACCCCCGGTTCATACGCAGTATTTT. The V gene is TRBV24-1, the J gene TRBJ2-3; D unclear. V was shortened by 3 bases and J by 7 bases, with 13 bases between the two germline ends. CDR1 is KGHDR, CDR2 SFDVKD, per germline. The CDR3 has 14 residues.

For the CDR3, the DNA is TGTGCCAGCAGCTCAAACAGGGGCCAGGATGCTAACTATGGCTACACCTTC. The encoded protein is CASSSNRGQDANYGYTF. The chain couples TRBV7-9 to TRBJ1-2; 7 bases match TRBD1. Germline V gene sequence: CDR1 SEHNR, CDR2 FQNEAQ (reference sequence). The V segment lost 4 bases and the J segment 0 bases; nucleotides outside the gene matches: 11. The CDR3 is made up of 17 amino acids.

The V and J genes are TRBV4-3 and TRBJ1-2; 8 bases are shared with TRBD1. V was clipped by 0 bases and J by 8 bases; unmatched bases: 8. Germline V lookup: CDR1 LGHNA, CDR2 YSLEER. This CDR3 region has 15 residues. The CDR3: CASSQDWTGPTGYTF. CDR3 bases: TGCGCCAGCAGCCAAGACTGGACAGGGCCCACCGGCTACACCTTC.

This sequence joins TRBV6-1 and TRBJ2-7; D is ambiguous. The length of the CDR3 is 14 residues. Germline V CDR1 and CDR2: MNHNS, SASEGT. Deletions cut 2 bases from V and 0 bases from J, with 8 bases between. The CDR3 protein is CASSELGTSYEQYF. The CDR3 DNA is TGTGCCAGCAGTGAACTGGGCACCTCCTACGAGCAGTACTTC.

As regards this clone: Other nucleotide sequences from this sample produce the same CDR3. This chain connects TRBV9 to TRBJ2-3; D is ambiguous. The CDR3 length is 13 residues. The germline CDR1 and CDR2 sequences are SGDLS and YYNGEE. Between the trimmed V and J ends, which lost 2 bases and 3 bases, there was a span of 7 bases. The CDR3 protein is CASSVVSTDTQYF. Written as DNA, the CDR3 is TGTGCCAGCAGCGTCGTCAGTACAGATACGCAGTATTTT.

The V and J genes are TRBV6-1 and TRBJ2-7, with D possibly TRBD1 on 6 matching bases. The germline V gene has CDR1 MNHNS and CDR2 SASEGT. The CDR3 contains 16 residues. V shed 3 bases and J shed 2 bases, with 17 bases lying between them. The CDR3 loop reads CASSDQNTGIPYEQYF. CDR3 nucleotide sequence: TGTGCCAGCAGTGACCAGAACACAGGGATCCCCTACGAGCAGTACTTC.

This clone was counted only a few times. V and J are TRBV19 and TRBJ1-4; D uncertain. The CDR3 spans 13 residues. The germline V and J ends were trimmed by 3 bases and 8 bases, with 10 bases remaining between them. Germline V gene data show CDR1 as LNHDA and CDR2 as SQIVND (reference sequence). CDR3 sequence (DNA): TGTGCCAGTAGTATCCTCTTACAGGAAAAACTGTTTTTT. Amino acids: CASSILLQEKLFF. The complete variable domain, with remaining parts taken from reference TRBV19 and TRBJ1-4, reads DGGITQSPKYLFRKEGQNVTLSCEQNLNHDAMYWYRQDPGQGLRLIYYSQIVNDFQKGDIAEGYSVSREKKESFPLTVTSAQKNPTAFYLCASSILLQEKLFFGSGTQLSVL.

This rearrangement joins TRBV4-1 to TRBJ1-5, with D tentatively TRBD1 (5 bases). The V gene lost 3 bases and the J gene lost 5 bases, with 23 bases spanning the gap. The CDR3 is made up of 18 amino acids. CDR1 MGHRA and CDR2 YSYEKL come from the germline V gene. The chain's CDR3 is CASSHPPVGGRVHQPQHF. The CDR3 DNA is TGCGCCAGCAGCCACCCTCCGGTGGGGGGACGGGTCCATCAGCCCCAGCATTTT.